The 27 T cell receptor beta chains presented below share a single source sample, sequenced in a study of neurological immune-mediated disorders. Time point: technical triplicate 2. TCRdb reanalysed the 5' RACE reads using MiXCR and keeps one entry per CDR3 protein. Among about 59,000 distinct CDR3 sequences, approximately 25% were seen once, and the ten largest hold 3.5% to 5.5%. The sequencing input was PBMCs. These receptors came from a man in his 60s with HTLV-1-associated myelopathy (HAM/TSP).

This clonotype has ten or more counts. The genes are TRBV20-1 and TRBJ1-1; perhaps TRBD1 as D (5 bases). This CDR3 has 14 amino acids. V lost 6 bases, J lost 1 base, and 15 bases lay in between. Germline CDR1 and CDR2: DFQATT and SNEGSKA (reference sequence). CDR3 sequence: CSAGGGWTNTEAFF. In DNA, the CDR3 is TGCAGTGCGGGGGGGGGGTGGACGAACACTGAAGCTTTCTTT.

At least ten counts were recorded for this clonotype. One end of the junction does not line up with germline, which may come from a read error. The CDR3 here is CSVEDSQTTF. The DNA for the CDR3 is TGCAGCGTTGAAGACTCCCAAACTACTTTC. The J gene is TRBJ2-1, the V gene TRBV29-1; D uncertain. This CDR3 contains 10 residues. The germline CDR1 and CDR2 sequences are SQVTM and ANQGSEA.

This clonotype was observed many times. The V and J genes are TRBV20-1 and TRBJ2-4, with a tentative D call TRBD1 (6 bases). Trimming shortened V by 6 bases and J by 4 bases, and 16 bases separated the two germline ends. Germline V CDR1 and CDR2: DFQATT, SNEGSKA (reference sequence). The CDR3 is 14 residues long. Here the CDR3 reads CSATHRDGKNIQYF. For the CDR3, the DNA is TGCAGTGCAACCCACAGGGACGGGAAAAACATTCAGTACTTC.

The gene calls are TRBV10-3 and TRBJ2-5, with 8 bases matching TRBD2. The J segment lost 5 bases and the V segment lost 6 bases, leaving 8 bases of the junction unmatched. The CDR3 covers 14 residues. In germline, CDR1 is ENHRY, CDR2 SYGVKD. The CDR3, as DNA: TGTGCCATCAGCCAAATAGCGGGACTGGAGACCCAGTACTTC. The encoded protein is CAISQIAGLETQYF.

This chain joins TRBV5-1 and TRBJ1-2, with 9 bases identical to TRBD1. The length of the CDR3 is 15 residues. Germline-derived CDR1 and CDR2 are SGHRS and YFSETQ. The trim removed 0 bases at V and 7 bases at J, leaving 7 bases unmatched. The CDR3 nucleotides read TGCGCCAGCAGCTTGGCCGGGCAACAGGGGGCTGGCTACACCTTC. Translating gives CASSLAGQQGAGYTF.

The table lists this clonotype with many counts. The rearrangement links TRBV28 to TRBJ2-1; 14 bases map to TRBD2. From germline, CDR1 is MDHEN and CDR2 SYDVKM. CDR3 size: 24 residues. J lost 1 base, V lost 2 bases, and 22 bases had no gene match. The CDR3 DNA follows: TGTGCCAGCAGTTTAGCCCCTAGACTAGCGGGAGGGCCCATGCCTTCCATTTCCTACAATGAGCAGTTCTTC. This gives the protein CASSLAPRLAGGPMPSISYNEQFF.

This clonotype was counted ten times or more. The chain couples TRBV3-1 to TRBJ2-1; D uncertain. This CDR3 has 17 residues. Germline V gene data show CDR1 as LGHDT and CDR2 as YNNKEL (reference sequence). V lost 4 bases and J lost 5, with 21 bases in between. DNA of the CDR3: TGTGCCAGCAGCCTAAGGGTGGTAGAACATAGAAACAATGAGCAGTTCTTC. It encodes CASSLRVVEHRNNEQFF.

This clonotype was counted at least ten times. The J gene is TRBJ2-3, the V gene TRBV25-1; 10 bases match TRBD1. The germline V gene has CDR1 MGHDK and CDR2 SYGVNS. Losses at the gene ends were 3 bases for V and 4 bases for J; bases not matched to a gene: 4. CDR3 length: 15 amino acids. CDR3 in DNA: TGTGCCAGCAGTGACTCCGGGACAGGGGCAGATACGCAGTATTTT. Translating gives CASSDSGTGADTQYF. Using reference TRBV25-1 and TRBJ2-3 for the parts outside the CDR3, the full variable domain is EADIYQTPRYLVIGTGKKITLECSQTMGHDKMYWYQQDPGMELHLIHYSYGVNSTEKGDLSSESTVSRIRTEHFPLTLESARPSHTSQYLCASSDSGTGADTQYFGPGTRLTVL.

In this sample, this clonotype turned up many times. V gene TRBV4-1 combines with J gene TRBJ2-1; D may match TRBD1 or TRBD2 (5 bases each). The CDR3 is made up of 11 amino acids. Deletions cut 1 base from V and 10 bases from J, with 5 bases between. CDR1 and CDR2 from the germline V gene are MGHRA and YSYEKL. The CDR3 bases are TGCGCCAGCAGCCAAGGGGGGGAGCAGTTCTTC. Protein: CASSQGGEQFF.

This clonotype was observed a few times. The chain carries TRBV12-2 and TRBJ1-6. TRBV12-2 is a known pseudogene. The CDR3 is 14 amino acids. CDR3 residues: CASPQEPPNSPLHF. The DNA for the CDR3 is TGTGCAAGTCCACAAGAGCCTCCTAATTCACCCCTCCACTTT.

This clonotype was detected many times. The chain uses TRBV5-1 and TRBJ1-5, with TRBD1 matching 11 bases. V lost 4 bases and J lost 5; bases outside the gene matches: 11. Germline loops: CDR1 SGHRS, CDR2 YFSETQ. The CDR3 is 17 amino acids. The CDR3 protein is CASSLGTGGGGHQPQHF. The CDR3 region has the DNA TGCGCCAGCAGCCTCGGGACAGGGGGAGGGGGTCATCAGCCCCAGCATTTT. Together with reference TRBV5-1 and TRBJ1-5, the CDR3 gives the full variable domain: KAGVTQTPRYLIKTRGQQVTLSCSPISGHRSVSWYQQTPGQGLQFLFEYFSETQRNKGNFPGRFSGRQFSNSRSEMNVSTLELGDSALYLCASSLGTGGGGHQPQHFGDGTRLSIL.

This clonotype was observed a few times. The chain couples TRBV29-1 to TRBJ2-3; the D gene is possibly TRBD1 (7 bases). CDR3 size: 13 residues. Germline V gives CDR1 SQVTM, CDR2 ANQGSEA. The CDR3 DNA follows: TGCGTTGATGACAGGGAGGCGACAGATACGCAGTATTTT. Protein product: CVDDREATDTQYF.

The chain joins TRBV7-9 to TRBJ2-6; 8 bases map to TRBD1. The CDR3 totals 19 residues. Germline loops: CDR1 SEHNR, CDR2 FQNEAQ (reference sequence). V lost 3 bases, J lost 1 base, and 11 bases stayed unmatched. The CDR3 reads CASSFTTGVFFSGANVLTF. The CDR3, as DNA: TGTGCCAGCAGCTTCACGACAGGGGTGTTCTTTTCTGGGGCCAACGTCCTGACTTTC.

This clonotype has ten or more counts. CDR3 loop: CASSGGGNYEQYF. CDR3 DNA sequence: TGTGCCAGCTCAGGAGGGGGAAACTACGAGCAGTACTTC. The chain couples TRBV18 to TRBJ2-7; the D call may be TRBD1 or TRBD2 (6 bases each). Germline assignment: CDR1 KGHSH and CDR2 LQKENI. V dropped 5 bases and J dropped 3 bases, with 11 bases sitting between them. There are 13 residues in the CDR3.

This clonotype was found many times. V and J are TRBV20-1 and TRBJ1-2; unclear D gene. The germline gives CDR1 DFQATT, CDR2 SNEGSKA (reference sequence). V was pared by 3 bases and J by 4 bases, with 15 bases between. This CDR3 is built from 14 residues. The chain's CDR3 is CSARREGFGYGYTF. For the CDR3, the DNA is TGCAGTGCTAGGCGTGAGGGCTTCGGCTATGGCTACACCTTC.

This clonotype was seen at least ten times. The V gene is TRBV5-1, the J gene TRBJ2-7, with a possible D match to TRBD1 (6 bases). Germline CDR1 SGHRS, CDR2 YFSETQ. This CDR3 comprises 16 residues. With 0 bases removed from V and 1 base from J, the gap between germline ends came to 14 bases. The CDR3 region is CASSLASGRGSYEQYF. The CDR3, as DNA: TGCGCCAGCAGCTTGGCCAGCGGCAGGGGATCCTACGAGCAGTACTTC.

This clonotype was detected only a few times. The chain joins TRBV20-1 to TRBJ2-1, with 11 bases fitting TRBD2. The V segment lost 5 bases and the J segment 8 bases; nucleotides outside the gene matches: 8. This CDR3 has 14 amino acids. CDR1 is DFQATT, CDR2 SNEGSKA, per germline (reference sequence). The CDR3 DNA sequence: TGCAGTGCTCCTACTAGCGGGAGTACGTATGAGCAGTTCTTC. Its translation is CSAPTSGSTYEQFF.

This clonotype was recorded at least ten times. CDR3 DNA sequence: TGCAGTGCCAGTCCGGCGGGAGGAGGGGGTTGGTACAATGAGCAGTTCTTC. It is translated as CSASPAGGGGWYNEQFF. The gene calls are TRBV20-1 and TRBJ2-1; TRBD2 agrees at 8 bases. Unmatched junction bases numbered 17, after V lost 6 bases and J lost 4 bases. The CDR3 is made up of 17 amino acids. Germline values: CDR1 DFQATT, CDR2 SNEGSKA (reference sequence).

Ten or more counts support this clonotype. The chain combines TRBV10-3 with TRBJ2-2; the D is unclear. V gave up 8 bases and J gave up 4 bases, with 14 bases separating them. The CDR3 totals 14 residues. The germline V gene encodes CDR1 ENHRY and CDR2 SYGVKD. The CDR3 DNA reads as TGTGCCATCGCGAGTGGCCGGAGCACCGGGGAGCTGTTTTTT. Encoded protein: CAIASGRSTGELFF.

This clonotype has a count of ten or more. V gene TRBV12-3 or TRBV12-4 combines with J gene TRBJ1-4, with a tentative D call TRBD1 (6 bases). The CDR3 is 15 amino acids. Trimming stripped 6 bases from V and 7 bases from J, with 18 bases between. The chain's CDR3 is CASSLVGGVGEKLFF. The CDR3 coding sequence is TGTGCCAGCAGCCTAGTAGGGGGGGTCGGTGAAAAACTGTTTTTT.

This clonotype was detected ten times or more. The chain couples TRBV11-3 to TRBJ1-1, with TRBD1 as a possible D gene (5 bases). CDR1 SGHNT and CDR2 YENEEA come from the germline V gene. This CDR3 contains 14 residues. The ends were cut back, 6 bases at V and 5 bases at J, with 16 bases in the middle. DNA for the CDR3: TGTGCCAGCAGTACGCAGGGCTTGTTGACTGAAGCTTTCTTT. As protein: CASSTQGLLTEAFF. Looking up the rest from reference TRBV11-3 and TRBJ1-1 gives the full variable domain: EAGVVQSPRYKIIEKKQPVAFWCNPISGHNTLYWYLQNLGQGPELLIRYENEEAVDDSQLPKDRFSAERLKGVDSTLKIQPAELGDSAVYLCASSTQGLLTEAFFGQGTRLTVV.

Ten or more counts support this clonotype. In DNA form, the CDR3 reads TGTGCCAGCAGCTTAGCGGGAGGGACGATGGGGGAGCTGTTTTTT. It codes for CASSLAGGTMGELFF. The chain has TRBV7-6 and TRBJ2-2, with TRBD2 identical over 7 bases. CDR1 is SGHVS, CDR2 FNYEAQ, per germline. V gave up 0 bases and J gave up 8 bases; unmatched junction bases: 6. The CDR3 sequence is 15 residues long.

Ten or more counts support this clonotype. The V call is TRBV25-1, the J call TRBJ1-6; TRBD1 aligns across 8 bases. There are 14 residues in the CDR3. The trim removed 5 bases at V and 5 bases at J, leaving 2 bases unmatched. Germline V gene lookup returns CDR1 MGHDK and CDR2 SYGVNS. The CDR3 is CASSSTGDNSPLHF. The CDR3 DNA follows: TGTGCCAGCAGTTCGACAGGGGATAATTCACCCCTCCACTTT.

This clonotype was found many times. The CDR3, as DNA: TGTGCCAGCAGGAGGGACAGCACCGGGGAGCTGTTTTTT. Translation gives CASRRDSTGELFF. The V call is TRBV28, the J call TRBJ2-2; 7 bases fit TRBD1. Germline lookup yields CDR1 MDHEN and CDR2 SYDVKM. The CDR3 runs 13 residues. V lost 6 bases and J lost 4; bases outside the gene matches: 2.

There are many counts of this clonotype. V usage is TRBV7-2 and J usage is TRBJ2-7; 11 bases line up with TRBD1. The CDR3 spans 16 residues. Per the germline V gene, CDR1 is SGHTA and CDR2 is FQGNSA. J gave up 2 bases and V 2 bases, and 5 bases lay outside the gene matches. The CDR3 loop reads CASSLNPGQGAYEQYF. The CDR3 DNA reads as TGTGCCAGCAGCTTAAATCCGGGACAGGGGGCCTACGAGCAGTACTTC.

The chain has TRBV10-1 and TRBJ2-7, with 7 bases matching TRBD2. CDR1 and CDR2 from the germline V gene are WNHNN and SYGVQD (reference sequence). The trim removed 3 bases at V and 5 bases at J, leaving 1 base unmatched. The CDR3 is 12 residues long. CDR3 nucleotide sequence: TGCGCCAGCAGTGACCGGGGGGACGAGCAGTACTTC. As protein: CASSDRGDEQYF.

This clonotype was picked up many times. The chain's CDR3 is CASSSSPDWAPVYEQYF. The CDR3 region has the DNA TGTGCCAGCAGTTCCTCCCCAGACTGGGCTCCGGTCTACGAGCAGTACTTC. J is TRBJ2-7 and V is TRBV28; unclear D gene. The V end was cut by 4 bases, the J end by 3 bases, with 22 bases between. This CDR3 is built from 17 residues. The germline V gene has CDR1 MDHEN and CDR2 SYDVKM.